A single sample gave rise to the 17 T cell receptor beta chains below, sequenced in a study of T cells in localized non-small cell lung cancer. Profiled with immunoSEQ multiplex PCR; TCRdb holds only in-frame clones, not every one. The table has approximately 15,000 clones, nearly 90% seen once; the top ten hold more than 1%. The material was peripheral blood mononuclear cells, obtained before any cancer treatment. The receptors were gathered from a woman aged 35 to 70 with stage III lung adenocarcinoma.

V and J are TRBV6-1 and TRBJ2-5; unclear D gene. V was trimmed by 3 bases and J by 4 bases, leaving 6 bases between them. The CDR3 is 12 amino acids. The V gene's germline CDR1 is MNHNS and CDR2 SASEGT. CDR3 protein: CASSELGETQYF. CDR3 in DNA: TGTGCCAGCAGTGAGCTGGGAGAGACCCAGTACTTC.

V usage is TRBV7-2 and J usage is TRBJ1-5; TRBD1 agrees at 9 bases. This CDR3 is 18 amino acids long. Per the germline V gene, CDR1 is SGHTA and CDR2 is FQGNSA. The V segment lost 2 bases and the J segment 0 bases; nucleotides outside the gene matches: 8. DNA for the CDR3: TGTGCCAGCAGCTTAACAGGACAGGGGACCTATAGCAATCAGCCCCAGCATTTT. It codes for CASSLTGQGTYSNQPQHF.

Written as DNA, the CDR3 is TGCGCCAGCAGCCAAGTAGGGCGGGATAATTCACCCCTCCACTTT. Its protein product is CASSQVGRDNSPLHF. The J gene is TRBJ1-6, the V gene TRBV4-1, with unresolved D. The V gene's germline CDR1 is MGHRA and CDR2 YSYEKL. V dropped 1 base and J dropped 5 bases, with 9 bases sitting between them. This CDR3 is 15 amino acids long.

J is TRBJ1-3 and V is TRBV12-5, with a weak D call TRBD1 (6 bases). The CDR3 has 13 amino acids. The germline CDR1 and CDR2 sequences are LGHNT and FRNRAP. V was clipped by 5 bases and J by 4 bases, with 9 bases between them. The CDR3 sequence: CASGPGVGNTIYF. The CDR3 DNA sequence: TGTGCTAGTGGTCCAGGGGTCGGAAACACCATATATTTT.

The gene calls are TRBV7-2 and TRBJ2-3, with TRBD2 as a possible D gene (5 bases). The CDR3 is 16 amino acids. Trimming stripped 4 bases from V and 0 bases from J, with 14 bases between. CDR1 SGHTA and CDR2 FQGNSA come from the germline V gene. CDR3 region: CASSSGSRTSTDTQYF. The CDR3 nucleotides are TGTGCCAGCAGCTCAGGTAGCCGGACTAGCACAGATACGCAGTATTTT.

The chain recombines TRBV5-1 with TRBJ2-7; possible D gene TRBD2, 5 bases. V was trimmed by 4 bases and J by 5 bases, leaving 19 bases between them. Germline V CDR1 and CDR2: SGHRS, YFSETQ. The CDR3 is 15 residues long. CDR3 region: CASSPASGELHEQYF. In nucleotides, the CDR3 is TGCGCCAGCAGCCCCGCATCCGGGGAGCTCCACGAGCAGTACTTC.

The V gene is TRBV9, the J gene TRBJ2-1; 13 nucleotides agree with TRBD2. From germline, CDR1 is SGDLS and CDR2 YYNGEE. The trim removed 6 bases at V and 7 bases at J, leaving 7 bases unmatched. CDR3 size: 15 residues. This chain's CDR3 is CASTPWTSGGNEQFF. CDR3 coding DNA: TGTGCCAGCACCCCGTGGACTAGCGGGGGAAATGAGCAGTTCTTC.

The chain is built from TRBV11-2 and TRBJ1-4; tentative D call: TRBD1 (5 bases). In germline, CDR1 is SGHAT, CDR2 FQNNGV. V lost 4 bases to trimming and J lost 8 bases, with 20 bases between them. The CDR3 runs to 16 residues. CDR3 nucleotides: TGTGCCAGCAGCTATGGAAGTACAGGAGGAAAAGAAAAACTGTTTTTT. This sequence encodes CASSYGSTGGKEKLFF.

V and J are TRBV5-4 and TRBJ1-1; D is ambiguous. V was cut by 0 bases and J by 8 bases, with 11 bases left in between. Germline CDR1 reads SGHNT; CDR2 reads YYREEE (reference sequence). The CDR3 spans 13 residues. CDR3 sequence reads: CASSLGEVREAFF. CDR3 in DNA: TGTGCCAGCAGCTTGGGGGAGGTGAGGGAAGCTTTCTTT.

This chain joins TRBV4-1 and TRBJ2-7; D uncertain. Trimming left V 6 bases short and J 2 bases short, with 14 bases between. The CDR3 loop spans 14 amino acids. Germline CDR1 and CDR2: MGHRA and YSYEKL. CDR3 residues: CASSPDQTTYEQYF. For the CDR3, the DNA is TGCGCCAGCAGTCCGGACCAAACAACCTACGAGCAGTACTTC.

V and J are TRBV19 and TRBJ1-1; a possible D gene is TRBD1 (6 bases). Trimming removed 6 bases at V and 0 bases at J, with 11 bases between. This CDR3 is built from 14 residues. Germline CDR1 LNHDA, CDR2 SQIVND (reference sequence). CDR3 amino acids: CASSDRYMNTEAFF. For the CDR3, the DNA is TGTGCCAGTAGCGACAGGTACATGAACACTGAAGCTTTCTTT.

The V gene is TRBV19, the J gene TRBJ2-7; D may be TRBD1 (5 bases). From germline, CDR1 is LNHDA and CDR2 SQIVND (reference sequence). V was shortened by 3 bases and J by 4 bases, with 10 bases between the two germline ends. The CDR3 extends over 13 amino acids. The CDR3 DNA sequence: TGTGCCAGTAGTATGGGGCAGCAATACGAGCAGTACTTC. It is translated as CASSMGQQYEQYF.

The V and J genes are TRBV6-6 and TRBJ2-7; TRBD1 matches 7 bases. The CDR3 sequence is 11 residues long. CDR1 is MNHNY, CDR2 SVGAGI, per germline (reference sequence). The ends lost 9 bases at V and 2 bases at J; junction bases unmatched: 1. The DNA for the CDR3 is TGTGCCAGTGGGACAGCCTACGAGCAGTACTTC. Its protein is CASGTAYEQYF.

The chain recombines TRBV11-3 with TRBJ2-3; 10 bases map to TRBD2. V lost 1 base, J lost 7 bases, and 5 bases stayed unmatched. This CDR3 region has 15 residues. Germline lookup yields CDR1 SGHNT and CDR2 YENEEA. Here the CDR3 DNA reads TGTGCCAGCAGCTTAGGTCTAGCGGGAGTAAATACGCAGTATTTT. This gives the protein CASSLGLAGVNTQYF. The full variable domain, rest sourced from reference TRBV11-3 and TRBJ2-3, is EAGVVQSPRYKIIEKKQPVAFWCNPISGHNTLYWYLQNLGQGPELLIRYENEEAVDDSQLPKDRFSAERLKGVDSTLKIQPAELGDSAVYLCASSLGLAGVNTQYFGPGTRLTVL.

This clone was seen just once. This chain links TRBV4-2 with TRBJ2-1; 10 bases line up with TRBD2. The CDR3 consists of 15 residues. After removal of 4 bases from V and 7 bases from J, the junction contained 7 bases not matched to a gene. Germline V gene lookup returns CDR1 LGHNA and CDR2 YNFKEQ. This chain's CDR3 is CASSPSSGGSNEQFF. CDR3 sequence (DNA): TGTGCCAGCAGCCCATCTAGCGGGGGAAGTAATGAGCAGTTCTTC.

This chain connects TRBV6-1 to TRBJ2-5, with a tentative D call TRBD2 (5 bases). Germline V gives CDR1 MNHNS, CDR2 SASEGT. The CDR3 consists of 12 residues. V lost 6 bases and J lost 2, with 7 bases in between. Here the CDR3 DNA reads TGTGCCAGCAGCGGGGATCAAGAGACCCAGTACTTC. Translating it yields CASSGDQETQYF.

The V call is TRBV11-3, the J call TRBJ2-5; D tentatively fits TRBD1 or TRBD2 (5 bases each). Germline V gene lookup returns CDR1 SGHNT and CDR2 YENEEA. The CDR3 spans 15 residues. The germline V and J ends were trimmed by 0 bases and 3 bases, with 11 bases remaining between them. The CDR3 sequence: CASSLEGWGKETQYF. As DNA, the CDR3 is TGTGCCAGCAGCTTAGAGGGATGGGGGAAAGAGACCCAGTACTTC.